This note documents a single T cell receptor beta chain sequence. Together with a sample-barcoded 5' primer, a J-beta primer mix was included in a second PCR lasting about 7 to 12 cycles. Each CDR3 protein gets one entry after TCRdb re-called the 5' RACE reads with MiXCR. Seen here are hundreds of thousands of distinct CDR3 sequences, more than 40% observed once, and the top ten hold roughly 18%. The sample belongs to a study of blood T cells in healthy people across ages. V was clipped by 7 bases and J by 7 bases; unmatched bases: 8. Germline values: CDR1 DFQATT, CDR2 SNEGSKA (reference sequence). The CDR3 is made up of 14 amino acids.

Sequenced material: blood. This receptor was obtained from a man aged 60 to 75 in good health. The chain carries TRBV20-1 and TRBJ2-1; 12 bases line up with TRBD2. CDR3 protein: CSVWTSGEKNEQFF. The CDR3 DNA follows: TGCAGTGTTTGGACTAGCGGGGAGAAAAATGAGCAGTTCTTC.